These 20 T cell receptor beta chains were all obtained from the same sample, sequenced in a study of blood T cell repertoires in COVID-19. Measured with immunoSEQ multiplex PCR; TCRdb has only the in-frame clones, and not every one. The sample gives several thousand clones, around 84% of which show up once; over 7% is in the top ten. Sequenced sample: peripheral blood. The source is a human donor with active COVID-19. The donor label of this sample is uncertain.

The J gene is TRBJ2-2, the V gene TRBV6-5; TRBD2 agrees at 9 bases. With V trimmed by 4 bases and J by 1 base, 4 bases remained unmatched. The CDR3 runs 16 residues. Germline V lookup: CDR1 MNHEY, CDR2 SVGAGI. The chain's CDR3 is CASSSLLAGNTGELFF. The DNA for the CDR3 is TGTGCCAGCAGTTCCCTACTAGCGGGGAACACCGGGGAGCTGTTTTTT.

The V gene is TRBV27, the J gene TRBJ2-1; no firm D call. Between the trimmed V and J ends, which lost 5 bases and 9 bases, there was a span of 11 bases. The CDR3 contains 12 residues. The germline V gene has CDR1 MNHEY and CDR2 SMNVEV (reference sequence). Here the CDR3 reads CASSPPSGEQFF. CDR3 DNA: TGTGCCAGCAGTCCCCCCTCGGGTGAGCAGTTCTTC.

The rearrangement uses TRBV4-2 and TRBJ1-6; TRBD1 agrees at 10 bases. CDR3 length: 16 residues. CDR1 is LGHNA and CDR2 is YNFKEQ in the germline V gene. The V and J ends lost 1 base and 8 bases, in that order; junction bases with no gene match: 5. CDR3 protein: CASSQVVGTGDSPLHF. The CDR3, as DNA: TGTGCCAGCAGCCAAGTAGTGGGGACAGGGGATTCACCCCTCCACTTT.

This rearrangement joins TRBV6-2 or TRBV6-3 to TRBJ1-6, with 9 bases matching TRBD1. CDR1 and CDR2 (germline): MNHEY, SVGEGT. After removal of 2 bases from V and 5 bases from J, the junction contained 1 base not matched to a gene. The CDR3 is 15 residues long. The CDR3 sequence: CASSYGTGHNSPLHF. The CDR3 DNA is TGTGCCAGCAGTTACGGGACAGGGCATAATTCACCCCTCCACTTT.

The chain is built from TRBV7-8 and TRBJ2-3, with 9 bases aligning to TRBD1. Looked up from germline, CDR1 is SGHVS and CDR2 is FQNEAQ. The V and J ends lost 2 bases and 2 bases, in that order; junction bases with no gene match: 5. The CDR3 has 16 residues. The CDR3 reads CASSLTGTGLTDTQYF. Written as DNA, the CDR3 is TGTGCCAGCAGCTTAACTGGGACAGGGCTCACAGATACGCAGTATTTT.

This clone appeared once. The V call is TRBV5-1, the J call TRBJ1-2, with TRBD1 identical over 8 bases. Per germline, CDR1 SGHRS and CDR2 YFSETQ. CDR3 size: 15 residues. J was trimmed by 5 bases and V by 1 base; bases with no gene match: 7. CDR3 sequence (DNA): TGCGCCAGCAGCTTGAGGACAGGGTCTGGTTATGGCTACACCTTC. Protein product: CASSLRTGSGYGYTF. Full variable domain (missing parts from reference TRBV5-1 and TRBJ1-2): KAGVTQTPRYLIKTRGQQVTLSCSPISGHRSVSWYQQTPGQGLQFLFEYFSETQRNKGNFPGRFSGRQFSNSRSEMNVSTLELGDSALYLCASSLRTGSGYGYTFGSGTRLTVV.

V gene TRBV2 combines with J gene TRBJ1-5; TRBD1 matches 8 bases. The CDR3 runs to 15 residues. Germline loops: CDR1 SNHLY, CDR2 FYNNEI. J gave up 2 bases and V 4 bases, and 4 bases lay outside the gene matches. CDR3 loop: CASSAHRGGNQPQHF. The CDR3 DNA reads TGTGCCAGCAGTGCCCACAGGGGGGGCAATCAGCCCCAGCATTTT. Together with reference TRBV2 and TRBJ1-5, the CDR3 gives the full variable domain: EPEVTQTPSHQVTQMGQEVILRCVPISNHLYFYWYRQILGQKVEFLVSFYNNEISEKSEIFDDQFSVERPDGSNFTLKIRSTKLEDSAMYFCASSAHRGGNQPQHFGDGTRLSIL.

The rearrangement links TRBV18 to TRBJ2-7; 9 bases map to TRBD1. Trimming removed 3 bases from V and 1 base from J; junction bases left unmatched: 1. CDR3 length: 14 residues. Germline-derived CDR1 and CDR2 are KGHSH and LQKENI. In nucleotides, the CDR3 is TGTGCCAGCTCACCCGGGACAGGGTCCTACGAGCAGTACGTC. Protein product: CASSPGTGSYEQYV.

In regard to this clone: The same CDR3 arises from other DNA sequences in this sample as well. V usage is TRBV9 and J usage is TRBJ2-7; D uncertain. The V gene lost 3 bases and the J gene lost 3 bases, with 4 bases spanning the gap. CDR1 and CDR2 from the germline V gene are SGDLS and YYNGEE. CDR3 length: 11 amino acids. CDR3 sequence: CASSAGYEQYF. For the CDR3, the DNA is TGTGCCAGCAGCGCAGGCTACGAGCAGTACTTC.

This clone was observed a handful of times. The chain links TRBV10-3 to TRBJ1-2; D is undetermined. The CDR3 sequence is 13 residues long. V was shortened by 0 bases and J by 5 bases, with 7 bases between the two germline ends. From germline, CDR1 is ENHRY and CDR2 SYGVKD. This CDR3 is CAISESGLYGYTF. The CDR3 DNA sequence: TGTGCCATCAGTGAGTCCGGACTATATGGCTACACCTTC.

This chain links TRBV6-4 with TRBJ2-2, with 9 bases identical to TRBD2. V shed 2 bases, J shed 7 bases, and the junction held 5 bases outside the gene matches. Germline V CDR1 and CDR2: MRHNA, SNTAGT. CDR3 length: 15 amino acids. The CDR3 bases are TGTGCCAGCAGTGACGCTAGCGGGGCTGGCGGGGAGCTGTTTTTT. Amino acid sequence: CASSDASGAGGELFF.

The genes are TRBV27 and TRBJ1-1; no firm D call. The CDR3 is 13 residues long. The germline V gene encodes CDR1 MNHEY and CDR2 SMNVEV (reference sequence). V shed 3 bases and J shed 6 bases, with 11 bases lying between them. CDR3 in DNA: TGTGCCAGCAGTTTGGCGGGAATCGCTGAAGCTTTCTTT. It specifies CASSLAGIAEAFF.

In this sample, this clone turned up once. V gene TRBV6-6 combines with J gene TRBJ2-1; weak D call: TRBD2 (6 bases). CDR1 is MNHNY, CDR2 SVGAGI, per germline (reference sequence). The germline V and J ends were trimmed by 5 bases and 10 bases, with 18 bases remaining between them. The CDR3 extends over 14 amino acids. The CDR3 sequence is CASSHRDSPGEQFF. The CDR3, as DNA: TGTGCCAGCAGTCATAGGGACTCCCCAGGGGAGCAGTTCTTC.

The chain carries TRBV15 and TRBJ1-4; D gene ambiguous. Trimming removed 2 bases at V and 7 bases at J, with 11 bases between. The CDR3 loop spans 14 amino acids. The germline gives CDR1 LNHNV, CDR2 YYDKDF (reference sequence). The CDR3 is CATSRPSGVEKLFF. The CDR3 nucleotides are TGTGCCACCAGCAGACCCAGCGGCGTTGAAAAACTGTTTTTT.

V gene TRBV6-2 or TRBV6-3 combines with J gene TRBJ2-3, with D uncertain. The germline V gene encodes CDR1 MNHEY and CDR2 SVGEGT. CDR3 size: 12 residues. V dropped 4 bases and J dropped 10 bases, with 12 bases sitting between them. The CDR3 here is CASSWSEQAQYF. CDR3 nucleotides: TGTGCCAGCAGTTGGAGCGAGCAAGCGCAGTATTTT.

V gene TRBV25-1 combines with J gene TRBJ2-5; weak D call: TRBD2 (7 bases). This CDR3 region has 15 residues. The V gene lost 4 bases and the J gene lost 4 bases, with 16 bases spanning the gap. CDR1 and CDR2 from the germline V gene are MGHDK and SYGVNS. This CDR3 reads CASSGGGGGLETQYF. The CDR3 DNA is TGTGCCAGCAGTGGGGGAGGGGGGGGGTTAGAGACCCAGTACTTC.

This clone is a singleton in its sample. V usage is TRBV10-3 and J usage is TRBJ1-1, with unresolved D. This CDR3 spans 14 amino acids. V was shortened by 3 bases and J by 0 bases, with 8 bases between the two germline ends. Germline CDR1 ENHRY, CDR2 SYGVKD. The CDR3 is CAISDGQMNTEAFF. CDR3 sequence (DNA): TGTGCCATCAGTGATGGGCAAATGAACACTGAAGCTTTCTTT.

This sequence joins TRBV6-2 or TRBV6-3 and TRBJ2-1; 7 bases fit TRBD2. After removal of 1 base from V and 2 bases from J, the junction contained 5 bases not matched to a gene. The CDR3 totals 16 residues. Germline loops: CDR1 MNHEY, CDR2 SVGEGT. This CDR3 reads CASSYYPSGAYNEQFF. CDR3 nucleotide sequence: TGTGCCAGCAGTTACTACCCCAGCGGGGCCTACAATGAGCAGTTCTTC.

The chain recombines TRBV11-2 with TRBJ1-4, with D perhaps matching TRBD1 (6 bases). Trimming removed 3 bases at V and 4 bases at J, with 15 bases between. Germline V gives CDR1 SGHAT, CDR2 FQNNGV. The CDR3 sequence is 16 residues long. CDR3 nucleotide sequence: TGTGCCAGCAGCTTTCGGACAGTTATGAGTAATGAAAAACTGTTTTTT. Translated, it gives CASSFRTVMSNEKLFF.

The rearrangement uses TRBV6-2 or TRBV6-3 and TRBJ2-7; tentative D call: TRBD2 (5 bases). CDR1 MNHEY and CDR2 SVGEGT come from the germline V gene. V was cut by 2 bases and J by 3 bases, with 5 bases left in between. CDR3 length: 12 residues. This CDR3 is CASSYEGYEQYV. The CDR3 nucleotides read TGTGCCAGCAGTTACGAGGGCTACGAGCAGTACGTC.